This passage covers 21 T cell receptor beta chains from one sample sequenced in a study of OX40 agonist ivuxolimab in advanced cancers. Assay used: immunoSEQ multiplex PCR; TCRdb lists only in-frame clones, some missing. This sample has approximately 43,000 clones; roughly nine tenths occur once, and the top ten carry around 0.63%. The sequences come from CD4+ or CD8+ T cells sorted from blood, collected in a trial of the OX40 agonist ivuxolimab. The receptors shown here come from an adult with an advanced solid tumor such as melanoma, head and neck, liver or kidney cancer.

This clone was detected once. The rearrangement uses TRBV7-3 and TRBJ2-6; 11 nucleotides match TRBD1. The trim removed 0 bases at V and 0 bases at J, leaving 1 base unmatched. The CDR3 runs to 18 residues. Germline V lookup: CDR1 SGHTA, CDR2 FQGTGA. The CDR3 sequence is CASSLTGTGGSGANVLTF. As DNA, the CDR3 is TGTGCCAGCAGCTTAACAGGGACAGGGGGCTCTGGGGCCAACGTCCTGACTTTC.

This chain joins TRBV6-1 and TRBJ2-7; 7 nucleotides agree with TRBD2. The germline V gene has CDR1 MNHNS and CDR2 SASEGT. This CDR3 is 14 amino acids long. V lost 3 bases, J lost 3 bases, and 5 bases stayed unmatched. CDR3 DNA: TGTGCCAGCAGTGACCAGGGAGGGCTCTACGAGCAGTACTTC. Its translation: CASSDQGGLYEQYF.

This sequence joins TRBV5-4 and TRBJ2-1; 11 bases fit TRBD1. The CDR3 spans 15 residues. Losses at the gene ends were 3 bases for V and 3 bases for J; bases not matched to a gene: 2. Germline V CDR1 and CDR2: SGHNT, YYREEE (reference sequence). The CDR3 DNA reads as TGTGCCAGCAGCTGGGGGACAGGGGGCTACAATGAGCAGTTCTTC. It codes for CASSWGTGGYNEQFF.

The chain couples TRBV7-2 to TRBJ1-1, with D possibly matching TRBD1 (5 bases). The length of the CDR3 is 14 residues. The germline V and J ends were trimmed by 0 bases and 11 bases, with 16 bases remaining between them. Germline V gene lookup returns CDR1 SGHTA and CDR2 FQGNSA. This CDR3 reads CASSLAQGPLGAFF. CDR3 sequence (DNA): TGTGCCAGCAGCTTAGCGCAGGGCCCTCTGGGGGCTTTCTTT.

The gene calls are TRBV7-2 and TRBJ1-3, with TRBD1 identical over 10 bases. This CDR3 contains 16 residues. V trimming: 2 bases; J trimming: 3 bases; junction bases outside the gene matches: 4. Looked up from germline, CDR1 is SGHTA and CDR2 is FQGNSA. The CDR3 coding sequence is TGTGCCAGCAGCTTAACCGGGACAGGGGTTGGAAACACCATATATTTT. Its protein is CASSLTGTGVGNTIYF.

This CDR3 is CASSQEAGFTEAFF. The CDR3 DNA sequence: TGTGCCAGCAGCCAAGAGGCCGGGTTCACTGAAGCTTTCTTT. The chain combines TRBV7-2 with TRBJ1-1, with unresolved D. The germline V gene has CDR1 SGHTA and CDR2 FQGNSA. The length of the CDR3 is 14 residues. Trimming stripped 5 bases from V and 4 bases from J, with 14 bases between. Based on the CDR3 plus reference TRBV7-2 and TRBJ1-1, the full variable domain is GAGVSQSPSNKVTEKGKDVELRCDPISGHTALYWYRQSLGQGLEFLIYFQGNSAPDKSGLPSDRFSAERTGGSVSTLTIQRTQQEDSAVYLCASSQEAGFTEAFFGQGTRLTVV.

The rearrangement links TRBV9 to TRBJ1-3; D not certain. Germline V lookup: CDR1 SGDLS, CDR2 YYNGEE. V lost 2 bases and J lost 1, with 4 bases in between. CDR3 length: 13 amino acids. The CDR3, as DNA: TGTGCCAGCAGCGTGCGATCTGGAAACACCATATATTTT. This translates into CASSVRSGNTIYF.

This chain connects TRBV2 to TRBJ2-1; 7 bases are a match to TRBD1. Germline V CDR1 and CDR2: SNHLY, FYNNEI. The CDR3 has 14 amino acids. Losses at the gene ends were 7 bases for V and 7 bases for J; bases not matched to a gene: 10. For the CDR3, the DNA is TGTGCCAGCATCAGGGGGACCCACGGGAATGAGCAGTTCTTC. Amino acids: CASIRGTHGNEQFF.

The J gene is TRBJ1-4, the V gene TRBV11-3, with a possible D match to TRBD1 (6 bases). CDR3 length: 13 residues. Trimming cost V 1 base and J 12 bases, with 12 bases left between them. Germline loops: CDR1 SGHNT, CDR2 YENEEA. CDR3 protein: CASSLVRGGELFF. The CDR3 DNA sequence: TGTGCCAGCAGCTTAGTGAGAGGGGGGGAACTGTTTTTT.

The gene calls are TRBV5-1 and TRBJ2-5, with no clear D. The germline V gene has CDR1 SGHRS and CDR2 YFSETQ. The V end lost 0 bases, the J end lost 5 bases, and 11 bases lay between the germline ends. The CDR3 sequence is 14 residues long. The CDR3 DNA sequence: TGCGCCAGCAGCTTGGACCCCGGCGGTGAGACCCAGTACTTC. Protein: CASSLDPGGETQYF. Full variable domain (missing parts from reference TRBV5-1 and TRBJ2-5): KAGVTQTPRYLIKTRGQQVTLSCSPISGHRSVSWYQQTPGQGLQFLFEYFSETQRNKGNFPGRFSGRQFSNSRSEMNVSTLELGDSALYLCASSLDPGGETQYFGPGTRLLVL.

The chain joins TRBV5-1 to TRBJ1-2, with D maybe TRBD1 (5 bases). The CDR3 runs 13 residues. From germline, CDR1 is SGHRS and CDR2 YFSETQ. Trimming took off 2 bases at V and 4 bases at J, with 9 bases between the two ends. The CDR3 DNA reads as TGCGCCAGCAGCTTAGGGGAGGTCTATGGCTACACCTTC. This codes for CASSLGEVYGYTF.

On this clone: Other DNA sequences from this sample encode an identical CDR3 as well. The chain couples TRBV7-2 to TRBJ2-5, with TRBD2 identical over 16 bases. V shed 5 bases, J shed 4 bases, and the junction held 10 bases outside the gene matches. CDR3 length: 18 residues. Germline lookup yields CDR1 SGHTA and CDR2 FQGNSA. The DNA of the CDR3 is TGTGCCAGCAGCCGAACCGGGACTAGCGGGGGGGCCAGAGAGACCCAGTACTTC. This translates into CASSRTGTSGGARETQYF.

This sequence joins TRBV6-1 and TRBJ1-1; possible D gene TRBD1, 6 bases. V dropped 2 bases and J dropped 10 bases, with 17 bases sitting between them. This CDR3 is 14 amino acids long. Per germline, CDR1 MNHNS and CDR2 SASEGT. DNA for the CDR3: TGTGCCAGCAGTGAACGGCGGCAGGACAGTGGAGCTTTCTTT. This codes for CASSERRQDSGAFF.

This chain links TRBV2 with TRBJ1-4, with a possible D match to TRBD1 (5 bases). Germline V lookup: CDR1 SNHLY, CDR2 FYNNEI. The CDR3 spans 14 residues. V lost 8 bases to trimming and J lost 4 bases, with 14 bases between them. The CDR3 loop reads CASGTVGVNEKLFF. In nucleotides, the CDR3 is TGTGCCAGCGGGACCGTGGGCGTTAATGAAAAACTGTTTTTT.

The V and J genes are TRBV2 and TRBJ1-4; D not resolved. Germline values: CDR1 SNHLY, CDR2 FYNNEI. The V end was cut by 10 bases, the J end by 4 bases, with 10 bases between. The CDR3 contains 12 residues. CDR3 protein: CATGLSNEKLFF. DNA of the CDR3: TGTGCCACCGGCCTGAGTAATGAAAAACTGTTTTTT. The complete variable domain, with remaining parts taken from reference TRBV2 and TRBJ1-4, reads EPEVTQTPSHQVTQMGQEVILRCVPISNHLYFYWYRQILGQKVEFLVSFYNNEISEKSEIFDDQFSVERPDGSNFTLKIRSTKLEDSAMYFCATGLSNEKLFFGSGTQLSVL.

V usage is TRBV4-2 and J usage is TRBJ2-1; the D call may be TRBD1 or TRBD2 (5 bases each). Trimming shortened V by 2 bases and J by 6 bases, and 14 bases separated the two germline ends. CDR3 length equals 15 residues. From germline, CDR1 is LGHNA and CDR2 YNFKEQ. The CDR3 DNA reads TGTGCCAGCAGCCAAAGGGACGGACTTGCCAATGAGCAGTTCTTC. Protein: CASSQRDGLANEQFF.

The chain uses TRBV28 and TRBJ1-1, with 7 bases that match TRBD1. This CDR3 is 14 amino acids long. Trimming took 5 bases from V and 4 from J; bases not matched to a gene: 7. CDR1 is MDHEN and CDR2 is SYDVKM in the germline V gene. Here the CDR3 reads CASSEGGSGTEAFF. The CDR3 coding sequence is TGTGCCAGCAGTGAAGGGGGCTCGGGCACTGAAGCTTTCTTT.

The chain combines TRBV7-2 with TRBJ2-7; D gene uncertain. The CDR3 contains 13 residues. Germline CDR1 SGHTA, CDR2 FQGNSA. The V gene lost 5 bases and the J gene lost 0 bases, with 8 bases spanning the gap. The DNA for the CDR3 is TGTGCCAGCAGCGCCTACTCCTCCTACGAGCAGTACTTC. It translates to CASSAYSSYEQYF.

The chain employs TRBV6-5 and TRBJ1-2; TRBD1 matches 7 bases. V shed 7 bases and J 2 bases; nucleotides not matched to a gene: 10. There are 15 residues in the CDR3. CDR1 and CDR2 (germline): MNHEY, SVGAGI. The CDR3 sequence is CASTRAGTENYGYTF. CDR3 DNA: TGTGCCAGCACCCGGGCCGGGACAGAGAACTATGGCTACACCTTC.

The CDR3 spells CASSETGRSEQYF. CDR3 coding DNA: TGTGCCAGCAGCGAGACGGGGAGGAGCGAGCAGTACTTC. The chain joins TRBV7-8 to TRBJ2-7, with D perhaps TRBD2 (6 bases). This CDR3 has 13 residues. The germline V gene has CDR1 SGHVS and CDR2 FQNEAQ. The ends were cut back, 5 bases at V and 6 bases at J, with 14 bases in the middle.

J is TRBJ1-3 and V is TRBV7-2, with D unclear. The germline V gene has CDR1 SGHTA and CDR2 FQGNSA. Trimming took off 3 bases at V and 2 bases at J, with 11 bases between the two ends. The CDR3 length is 15 residues. The CDR3 nucleotides are TGTGCCAGCAGCTTGAACGTTCCGCCTGGAAACACCATATATTTT. Protein product: CASSLNVPPGNTIYF.